This TCR beta chain came from a study of T cells expressing NK-cell markers. Study context: Eight donors were sequenced, seven testing HCMV-seropositive and one testing seronegative.

The TCR beta cDNA came from 5'RACE template switching with UMIs. For each CDR3 protein, TCRdb gives one entry from its re-call of the 5' RACE reads, without DNA. Its table lists 550,000 to 600,000 distinct CDR3 sequences. The study, taken as a whole, reports: For several donors, these clonotypes were likewise the leading ones in the CD3+CD56-NKG2C+ fraction. More than 5 donors had dominant NKG2C+ clonotypes that comprised about 1.0-7.0% of their CD8+ T cells.

A note on this clonotype: Its antigen is as yet unknown.

This CDR3 is 15 amino acids long. From germline, CDR1 is SGDLS and CDR2 YYNGEE. The sample comprised blood T cells: a sorted CD56 or NKG2C T cell subset, CD4+ or CD8+ T cells, or bulk PBMC T cells (not recorded which). This clonotype was sampled from a man younger than 35 in good health. The J gene is TRBJ1-1, the V gene TRBV9. CDR3 sequence reads: CASSPRGGSGTEAFF. The variable domain in full, completed from reference TRBV9 and TRBJ1-1, reads DSGVTQTPKHLITATGQRVTLRCSPRSGDLSVYWYQQSLDQGLQFLIQYYNGEERAKGNILERFSAQQFPDLHSELNLSSLELGDSALYFCASSPRGGSGTEAFFGQGTRLTVV.